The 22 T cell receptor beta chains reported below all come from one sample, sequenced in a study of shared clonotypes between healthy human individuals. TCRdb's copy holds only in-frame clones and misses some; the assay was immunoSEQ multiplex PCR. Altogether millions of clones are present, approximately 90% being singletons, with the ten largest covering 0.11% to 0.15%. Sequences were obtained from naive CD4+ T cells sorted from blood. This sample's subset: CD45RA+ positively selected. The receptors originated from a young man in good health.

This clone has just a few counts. The CDR3 spells CARSSGQNTEAFF. In DNA form, the CDR3 reads TGTGCCAGAAGTTCGGGACAGAACACTGAAGCTTTCTTT. This sequence joins TRBV5-3 and TRBJ1-1, with D perhaps matching TRBD1 (6 bases). TRBV5-3 is an ORF, with its function uncertain. The CDR3 totals 13 residues. V dropped 5 bases and J dropped 1 base, with 9 bases sitting between them.

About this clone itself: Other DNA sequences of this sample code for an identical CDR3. This chain's CDR3 is CASSPPAGGNYNEQFF. CDR3 DNA sequence: TGTGCCAGCTCACCTCCGGCCGGGGGGAATTACAATGAGCAGTTCTTC. V gene TRBV18 combines with J gene TRBJ2-1; TRBD2 matches at 7 bases. V dropped 3 bases and J dropped 4; count of bases not matched to a gene: 9. This CDR3 has 16 residues. Germline loops: CDR1 KGHSH, CDR2 LQKENI.

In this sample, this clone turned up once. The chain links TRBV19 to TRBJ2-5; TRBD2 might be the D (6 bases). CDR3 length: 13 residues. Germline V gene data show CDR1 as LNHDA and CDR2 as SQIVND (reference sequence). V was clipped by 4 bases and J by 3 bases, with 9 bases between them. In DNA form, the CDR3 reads TGTGCCAGTAGTAATTGGGAGGAAGAGACCCAGTACTTC. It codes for CASSNWEEETQYF. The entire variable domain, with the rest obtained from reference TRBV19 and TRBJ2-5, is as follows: DGGITQSPKYLFRKEGQNVTLSCEQNLNHDAMYWYRQDPGQGLRLIYYSQIVNDFQKGDIAEGYSVSREKKESFPLTVTSAQKNPTAFYLCASSNWEEETQYFGPGTRLLVL.

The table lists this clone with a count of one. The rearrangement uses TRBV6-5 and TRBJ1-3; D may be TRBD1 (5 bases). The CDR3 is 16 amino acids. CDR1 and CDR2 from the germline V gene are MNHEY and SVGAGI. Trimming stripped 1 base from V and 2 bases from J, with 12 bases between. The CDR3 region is CASSYFGQGAGNTIYF. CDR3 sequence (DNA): TGTGCCAGCAGTTACTTCGGCCAGGGTGCTGGAAACACCATATATTTT.

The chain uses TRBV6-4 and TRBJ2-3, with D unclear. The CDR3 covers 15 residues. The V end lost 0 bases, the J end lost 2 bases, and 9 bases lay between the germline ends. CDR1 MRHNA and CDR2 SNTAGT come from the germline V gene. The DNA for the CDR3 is TGTGCCAGCAGTGACTCTGGCAGTCTCACAGATACGCAGTATTTT. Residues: CASSDSGSLTDTQYF.

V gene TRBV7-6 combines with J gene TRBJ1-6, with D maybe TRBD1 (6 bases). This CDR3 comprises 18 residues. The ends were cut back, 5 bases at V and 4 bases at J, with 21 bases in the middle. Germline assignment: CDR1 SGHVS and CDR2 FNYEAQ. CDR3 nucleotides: TGTGCCAGCAGCCCTATCAGGGGCCCCCCTTTTTATAATTCACCCCTCCACTTT. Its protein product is CASSPIRGPPFYNSPLHF.

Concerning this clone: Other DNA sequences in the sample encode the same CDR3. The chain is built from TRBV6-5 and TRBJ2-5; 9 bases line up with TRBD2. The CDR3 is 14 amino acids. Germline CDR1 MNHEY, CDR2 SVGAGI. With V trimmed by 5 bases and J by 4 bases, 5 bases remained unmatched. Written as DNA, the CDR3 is TGTGCCAGCAGTAGAGCGGGAGGAGGAGAGACCCAGTACTTC. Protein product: CASSRAGGGETQYF.

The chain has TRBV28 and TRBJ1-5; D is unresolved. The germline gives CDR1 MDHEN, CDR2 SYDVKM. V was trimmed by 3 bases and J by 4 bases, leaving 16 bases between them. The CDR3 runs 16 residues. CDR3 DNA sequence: TGTGCCAGCAGTTTGGTCGGACCCATAGGGAATCAGCCCCAGCATTTT. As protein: CASSLVGPIGNQPQHF.

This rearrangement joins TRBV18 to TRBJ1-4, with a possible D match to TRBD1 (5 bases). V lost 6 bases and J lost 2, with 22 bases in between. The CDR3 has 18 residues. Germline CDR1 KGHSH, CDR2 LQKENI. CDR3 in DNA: TGTGCCAGCTCGCTTCCCGGGGCAGGCGGGGCGACTAATGAAAAACTGTTTTTT. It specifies CASSLPGAGGATNEKLFF.

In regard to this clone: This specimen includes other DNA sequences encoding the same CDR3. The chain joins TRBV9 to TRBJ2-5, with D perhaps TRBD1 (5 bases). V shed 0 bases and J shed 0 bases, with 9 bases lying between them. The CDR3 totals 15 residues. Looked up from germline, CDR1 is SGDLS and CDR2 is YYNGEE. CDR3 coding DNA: TGTGCCAGCAGCGTAGGTGCAGGGAACCAAGAGACCCAGTACTTC. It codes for CASSVGAGNQETQYF.

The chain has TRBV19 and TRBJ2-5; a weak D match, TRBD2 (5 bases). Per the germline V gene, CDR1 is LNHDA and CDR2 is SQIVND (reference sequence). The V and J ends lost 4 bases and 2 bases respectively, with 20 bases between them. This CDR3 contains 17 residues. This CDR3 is CASSTTRGLDRQETQYF. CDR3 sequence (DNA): TGTGCCAGTAGTACAACCCGGGGTTTGGATCGGCAAGAGACCCAGTACTTC.

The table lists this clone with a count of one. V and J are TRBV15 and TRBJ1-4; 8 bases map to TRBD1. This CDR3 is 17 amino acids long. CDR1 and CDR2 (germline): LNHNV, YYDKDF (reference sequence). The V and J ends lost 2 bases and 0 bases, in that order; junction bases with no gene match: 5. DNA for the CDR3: TGTGCCACCAGCAGACGTGGACAGGGCTCAACTAATGAAAAACTGTTTTTT. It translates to CATSRRGQGSTNEKLFF.

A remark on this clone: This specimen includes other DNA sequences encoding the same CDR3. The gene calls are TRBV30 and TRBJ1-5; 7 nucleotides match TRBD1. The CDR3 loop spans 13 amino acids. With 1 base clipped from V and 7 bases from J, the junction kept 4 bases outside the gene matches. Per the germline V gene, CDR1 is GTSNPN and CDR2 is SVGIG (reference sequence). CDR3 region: CAWSEGGDQPQHF. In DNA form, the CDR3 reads TGTGCCTGGAGTGAAGGGGGCGACCAGCCCCAGCATTTT.

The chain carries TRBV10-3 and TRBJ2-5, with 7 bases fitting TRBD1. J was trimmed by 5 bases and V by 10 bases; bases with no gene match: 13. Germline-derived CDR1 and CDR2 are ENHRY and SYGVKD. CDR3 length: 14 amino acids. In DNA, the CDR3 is TGTGCCACCCGCCGACAGGGTGGAGCGGAGACCCAGTACTTC. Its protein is CATRRQGGAETQYF.

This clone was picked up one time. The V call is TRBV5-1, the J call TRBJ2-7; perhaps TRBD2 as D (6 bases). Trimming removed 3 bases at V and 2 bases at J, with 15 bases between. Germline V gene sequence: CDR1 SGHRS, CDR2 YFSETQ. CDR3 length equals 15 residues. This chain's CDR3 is CASSSGTAFPYEQYF. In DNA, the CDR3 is TGCGCCAGCAGCTCCGGGACTGCCTTTCCCTACGAGCAGTACTTC.

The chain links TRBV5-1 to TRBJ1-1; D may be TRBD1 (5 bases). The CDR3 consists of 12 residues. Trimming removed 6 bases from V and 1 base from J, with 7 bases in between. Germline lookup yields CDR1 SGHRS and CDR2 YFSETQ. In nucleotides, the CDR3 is TGCGCCAGCATAGGGGCGAACACTGAAGCTTTCTTT. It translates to CASIGANTEAFF.

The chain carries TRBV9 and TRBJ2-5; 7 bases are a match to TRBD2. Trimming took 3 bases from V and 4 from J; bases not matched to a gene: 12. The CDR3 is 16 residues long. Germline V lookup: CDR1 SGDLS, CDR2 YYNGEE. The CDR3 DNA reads TGTGCCAGCAGCGAGGCACTAGCGCTGGGAGTAGAGACCCAGTACTTC. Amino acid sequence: CASSEALALGVETQYF.

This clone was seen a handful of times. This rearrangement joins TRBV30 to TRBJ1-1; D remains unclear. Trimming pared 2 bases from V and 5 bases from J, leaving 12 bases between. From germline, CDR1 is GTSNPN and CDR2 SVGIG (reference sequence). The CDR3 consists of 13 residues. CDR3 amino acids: CAWSRDRRTEAFF. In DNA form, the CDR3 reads TGTGCCTGGAGTCGGGATCGTAGGACTGAAGCTTTCTTT.

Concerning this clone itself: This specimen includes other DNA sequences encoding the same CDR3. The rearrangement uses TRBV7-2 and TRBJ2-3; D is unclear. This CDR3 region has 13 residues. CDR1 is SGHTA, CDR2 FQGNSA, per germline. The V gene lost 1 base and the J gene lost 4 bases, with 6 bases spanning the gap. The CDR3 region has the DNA TGTGCCAGCAGCTTAGTTGGGGCAGATACGCAGTATTTT. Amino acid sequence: CASSLVGADTQYF.

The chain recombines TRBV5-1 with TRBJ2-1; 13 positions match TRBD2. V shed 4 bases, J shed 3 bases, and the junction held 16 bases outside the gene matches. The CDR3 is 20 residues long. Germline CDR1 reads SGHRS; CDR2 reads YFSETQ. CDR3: CASSLLRKLAGGPLYNEQFF. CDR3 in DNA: TGCGCCAGCAGCCTTCTTAGGAAACTAGCGGGAGGGCCCCTCTACAATGAGCAGTTCTTC.

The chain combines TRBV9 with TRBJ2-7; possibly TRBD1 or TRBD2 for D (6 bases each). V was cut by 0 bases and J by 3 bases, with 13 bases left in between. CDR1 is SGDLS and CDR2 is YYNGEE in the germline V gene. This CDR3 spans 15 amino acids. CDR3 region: CASSVGFGGLYEQYF. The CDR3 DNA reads TGTGCCAGCAGCGTAGGATTCGGGGGCCTCTACGAGCAGTACTTC.

The CDR3 spells CASSFRGGSYNSPLHF. CDR3 bases: TGTGCCAGCAGTTTTAGAGGGGGTTCCTATAATTCACCCCTCCACTTT. V usage is TRBV27 and J usage is TRBJ1-6; possibly TRBD1 for D (6 bases). The CDR3 sequence is 16 residues long. Looked up from germline, CDR1 is MNHEY and CDR2 is SMNVEV (reference sequence). Trimming shortened V by 3 bases and J by 1 base, and 10 bases separated the two germline ends.